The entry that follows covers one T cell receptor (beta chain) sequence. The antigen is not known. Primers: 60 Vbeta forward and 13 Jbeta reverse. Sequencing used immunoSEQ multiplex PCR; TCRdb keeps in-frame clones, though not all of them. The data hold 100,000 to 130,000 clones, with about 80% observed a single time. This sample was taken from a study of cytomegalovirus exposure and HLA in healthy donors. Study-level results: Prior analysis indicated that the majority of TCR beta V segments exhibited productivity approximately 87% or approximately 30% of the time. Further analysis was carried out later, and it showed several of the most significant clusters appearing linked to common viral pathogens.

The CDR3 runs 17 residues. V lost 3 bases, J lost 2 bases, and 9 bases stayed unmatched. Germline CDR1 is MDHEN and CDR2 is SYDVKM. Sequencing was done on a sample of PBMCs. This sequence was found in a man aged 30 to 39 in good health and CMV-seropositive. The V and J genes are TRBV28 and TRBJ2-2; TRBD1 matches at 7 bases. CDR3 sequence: CASSFLDGTANTGELFF. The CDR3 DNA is TGTGCCAGCAGTTTTTTAGATGGGACAGCTAACACCGGGGAGCTGTTTTTT.